These 8 T cell receptor beta chains were all obtained from the same sample, sequenced in a study of T cells after yellow fever vaccination. One entry per CDR3 protein results from TCRdb running MiXCR on the 5' RACE reads. Of about 120,000 distinct CDR3 sequences in the sample, 13% to 15% are singletons; the top ten hold roughly 43%. The sample consisted of CD8+ T cells sorted from PBMCs, taken 5 days after the yellow fever booster vaccination. These receptor sequences come from a man between 18 and 35 years old who received the YFV17D yellow fever vaccine.

V usage is TRBV6-1 and J usage is TRBJ2-7; 10 bases map to TRBD1. Germline V gene sequence: CDR1 MNHNS, CDR2 SASEGT. V trimming: 3 bases; J trimming: 1 base; junction bases outside the gene matches: 3. There are 15 residues in the CDR3. Written as DNA, the CDR3 is TGTGCCAGCAGTGATTGGACAGGGGGATCCTACGAGCAGTACGTC. Its protein is CASSDWTGGSYEQYV.

The V call is TRBV7-8, the J call TRBJ2-1; no firm D call. The CDR3 extends over 17 amino acids. Germline CDR1 SGHVS, CDR2 FQNEAQ. Deletions cut 5 bases from V and 0 bases from J, with 17 bases between. CDR3 loop: CASSVRIWRLSYNEQFF. The CDR3 DNA follows: TGTGCCAGCAGCGTCCGAATATGGCGGCTCTCCTACAATGAGCAGTTCTTC.

This clonotype was seen a handful of times. CDR3 sequence (DNA): TGTGCCAGCAGCCTTACTAGGGGCCCCTACAATGAGCAGTTCTTC. Translated, it gives CASSLTRGPYNEQFF. The rearrangement uses TRBV11-2 and TRBJ2-1, with D possibly called TRBD1 or TRBD2 (5 bases each). Trimming cost V 5 bases and J 2 bases, with 13 bases left between them. The germline CDR1 and CDR2 sequences are SGHAT and FQNNGV. The CDR3 loop spans 15 amino acids.

This clonotype was counted only a few times. The chain uses TRBV19 and TRBJ2-7; D might be TRBD1 or TRBD2, each matching 5 bases. V shed 5 bases and J shed 1 base, with 9 bases lying between them. Germline CDR1 and CDR2: LNHDA and SQIVND (reference sequence). The CDR3 spans 13 residues. Here the CDR3 DNA reads TGTGCCAGTAGTCCCGGGGCGTCCTACGAGCAGTACTTC. Its translation: CASSPGASYEQYF.

The rearrangement joins TRBV7-9 to TRBJ2-2, with a possible D match to TRBD1 (6 bases). Germline values: CDR1 SEHNR, CDR2 FQNEAQ (reference sequence). V was clipped by 7 bases and J by 0 bases, with 9 bases between them. This CDR3 has 14 residues. CDR3 sequence: CASNGQPNTGELFF. The CDR3, as DNA: TGTGCCAGCAACGGACAGCCGAACACCGGGGAGCTGTTTTTT.

This clonotype occurred many times. This chain joins TRBV9 and TRBJ2-7, with D possibly being TRBD2 (6 bases). V was shortened by 2 bases and J by 3 bases, with 12 bases between the two germline ends. This CDR3 is built from 14 residues. Germline-derived CDR1 and CDR2 are SGDLS and YYNGEE. CDR3 in DNA: TGTGCCAGCAGCGTCGGGGGAACCTACTACGAGCAGTACTTC. Protein: CASSVGGTYYEQYF.

The rearrangement uses TRBV19 and TRBJ1-2; TRBD1 matches at 7 bases. With 7 bases clipped from V and 8 bases from J, the junction kept 1 base outside the gene matches. This CDR3 has 10 residues. Germline loops: CDR1 LNHDA, CDR2 SQIVND (reference sequence). CDR3 DNA: TGTGCCAGTAAGGGGGCAGGCTACACCTTC. This sequence encodes CASKGAGYTF.

The chain uses TRBV11-2 and TRBJ2-5; 8 bases align to TRBD1. Trimming at V came to 3 bases and at J to 3 bases, leaving 3 bases not matched to a gene. The CDR3 contains 14 residues. CDR1 and CDR2 from the germline V gene are SGHAT and FQNNGV. As DNA, the CDR3 is TGTGCCAGCAGCTTGACAGGGGATGAAGAGACCCAGTACTTC. It encodes CASSLTGDEETQYF.